A selection of T cell receptor beta chains follows, all from one sample in a study of blood T cell repertoires in COVID-19. TCRdb's copy holds only in-frame clones and misses some; the assay was immunoSEQ multiplex PCR. Of hundreds of thousands of clones in the sample, about 88% were seen once. The source material was PBMCs or T cells enriched from blood (not recorded which). These receptors came from a woman aged 55-69 years who had recovered from COVID-19. The CDR3 runs from the conserved cysteine through the conserved F or W. The D gene is left open where the match is weak.

V	D	J	CDR3
TRBV12-3/TRBV12-4	NA	TRBJ2-5	CASSWAIQETQYF
TRBV7-2	NA	TRBJ1-5	CASSFMGGFNQPQHF
TRBV10-3	TRBD1	TRBJ2-2	CAISDHGTVPTGELFF
TRBV5-1	NA	TRBJ1-1	CASSLTSGNTEAFF
TRBV10-1	NA	TRBJ1-1	CASSDPGSGTEAFF
TRBV2	NA	TRBJ1-5	CASSALRDQPQHF
TRBV6-6	TRBD2	TRBJ2-2	CASSPRTSGGLTNTGELFF
TRBV6-6	TRBD2	TRBJ2-1	CASSYSRGEGDEQFF
TRBV9	NA	TRBJ2-2	CASSKDRSGELFF
TRBV6-5	TRBD1	TRBJ1-3	CATVQGSGNTIYF
TRBV5-1	TRBD1	TRBJ2-5	CASSPDRVETQYF
TRBV6-5	TRBD2	TRBJ2-3	CASSRLAGDTDTQYF
TRBV9	NA	TRBJ1-1	CASLPNTEAFF
TRBV4-1	TRBD1	TRBJ2-7	CASSLAHSGTGHYEQYF
TRBV7-2	NA	TRBJ1-1	CASSRSGVAFF
TRBV7-8	TRBD1	TRBJ2-3	CASSFRTGYTDTQYF
TRBV2	NA	TRBJ1-1	CASILGGSTEAFF
TRBV23-1	TRBD1	TRBJ2-7	CASRQSEVRQGGYEQYF
TRBV9	NA	TRBJ2-3	CASSPTDRPHTDTQYF
TRBV5-1	NA	TRBJ1-5	CASSLDINSNQPQHF
TRBV7-8	TRBD1	TRBJ2-5	CASSGRTGKGETQYF
TRBV5-6	NA	TRBJ1-2	CASRRQEVYGYTF
TRBV24-1	NA	TRBJ2-5	CATARGGEETQYF
TRBV7-9	NA	TRBJ2-7	CASTNRTALAEQYF
TRBV21-1	NA	TRBJ2-5	CASSKVGLATVAQYF
TRBV6-5	TRBD2	TRBJ2-3	CASSYSGGAAHTQYF
TRBV24-1	TRBD1	TRBJ1-2	CATSDSGQGGGYTF
TRBV6-1	NA	TRBJ1-4	CASSETQVHNEKLFF
TRBV6-4	TRBD1	TRBJ2-2	CASRPRTGDGELFF
TRBV2	NA	TRBJ1-1	CASCAGPNTEAFF
TRBV6-6	TRBD2	TRBJ2-3	CASSYGRAQRGLSTDTQYF
TRBV2	TRBD1	TRBJ2-2	CASKGQGAGTGELFF
TRBV7-2	NA	TRBJ1-2	CASSPDKNYGYTF
TRBV10-1	TRBD1	TRBJ2-7	CASSEWAGTGTYEQYF
TRBV24-1	TRBD1	TRBJ2-3	CATSNRDRVPDTQYF
TRBV4-1	TRBD1	TRBJ1-4	CASSQTGGSGKLFF
TRBV27	TRBD1	TRBJ1-6	CASSPGTGNSPLHF
TRBV10-3	NA	TRBJ2-2	CALRAAATGELFF
TRBV7-9	TRBD1	TRBJ1-2	CASSLLDRPYTF
TRBV25-1	NA	TRBJ1-3	CASSASVSGNTIYF
TRBV30	TRBD1	TRBJ1-1	CAWGQGEAFF
TRBV6-6	TRBD1	TRBJ1-5	CASTYDRAQPQHF
TRBV19	TRBD1	TRBJ1-1	CASRPTGGRAQAFF
TRBV5-1	TRBD1	TRBJ1-3	CASSYRGLAGNTIYF
TRBV4-2	NA	TRBJ2-5	CASSQVPEETQYF
TRBV19	TRBD1	TRBJ1-2	CASSMPPGTGGRGNGYTF